Sequencing of this TCR beta chain was carried out in a study of breast tumors, draining lymph nodes, adjacent tissues. This CDR3 region has 12 residues. CDR1 is KGHDR and CDR2 is SFDVKD in the germline V gene. Deletions cut 2 bases from V and 2 bases from J, with 1 base between. This clonotype was recorded a few times. The antigen is not known. General observations from the study: The data were judged consistent with most tumor T cells coming from lymph node and expanding in tumor. That most tumor T cells come from lymph nodes remained unproven. Tumor repertoires ranked between lymph nodes and nontumor tissue in diversity, with V and J gene preferences.

TCRdb fed the multiplex PCR reads into MiXCR, producing one record per CDR3 protein. The data contain some 66,000 distinct CDR3 sequences, less than 75% of them singletons. The sequence was obtained from a female donor with breast cancer. Some clones in this sample may be carry-over from other donors' samples. The chain combines TRBV24-1 with TRBJ2-3, with D unresolved. Sequenced sample: breast tumor tissue. CDR3 in amino acids: CATSDSTDTQYF. CDR3 coding DNA: TGTGCCACCAGTGATTCCACAGATACGCAGTATTTT.